The sequence of this T cell receptor (beta chain) was determined in a study of regulatory T cells in long-lasting Graves disease. About the study: Antithyroid drug intake by newly diagnosed Graves' patients had lasted under 3 months.

Both iRepertoire HTBI primers and Arm-PCR of CDR3 regions were used to build the TCR beta libraries. Using its own MiXCR run on the multiplex PCR reads, TCRdb lists one record per CDR3 protein. In the table there are 520,000 or so distinct CDR3 sequences, 12% of which are singletons. The time point denotes: newly diagnosed GD, antithyroid drugs for less than 3 months. TCR sequences were obtained from RNA taken from PBMCs. EDTA tubes collected roughly 10 milliliters of peripheral blood. Ten or more counts support this clonotype. The V gene's germline CDR1 is SGDLS and CDR2 YYNGEE. The CDR3 covers 13 residues. Trimming took 0 bases from V and 3 from J, leaving 6 bases between them. The same sample was also studied in work on T cells in Graves' hyperthyroidism and ophthalmopathy. That report adds: The model forecast ophthalmopathy, anticipating it by a median roughly 6 months before onset.

This chain uses TRBV9 with TRBJ1-1; D gene unclear. Sequenced here: peripheral blood mononuclear cells (PBMCs), sampled at new diagnosis, from a patient treated with antithyroid drugs. The source of this sequence is a woman aged 30 to 39 with Graves disease. The CDR3 spells CASSVGTDTEAFF. CDR3 sequence (DNA): TGTGCCAGCAGCGTAGGGACGGACACTGAAGCTTTCTTT.